This is a list of T cell receptor beta chains from one sample in a study of cytomegalovirus exposure and HLA in healthy donors. Measured with immunoSEQ multiplex PCR; TCRdb has only the in-frame clones, and not every one. The sample lists roughly 170,000 clones, roughly 78% occurring once. Material: PBMCs. These receptors were taken from a woman aged 45-60 years in good health and CMV-seropositive. The CDR3 runs from the conserved cysteine through the conserved F or W. D genes are given only for firm matches. Clone size is given for some rows only: seen once, a few or many times, or a class if the clone is expanded.

V	J	length	size	D	DNA	CDR3
TRBV6-5	TRBJ1-1	13	-	TRBD1	TGTGCCAGCAGAGAACAGGGGAGGTCTGAAGCTTTCTTT	CASREQGRSEAFF
TRBV6-5	TRBJ1-4	15	-	-	TGTGCCAGCAGTTACTCAGGGGTGACTAATGAAAAACTGTTTTTT	CASSYSGVTNEKLFF
TRBV7-9	TRBJ2-7	14	-	-	TGTGCCAGCAGCTCCCAGGGCTCTGCCTACGAGCAGTACTTC	CASSSQGSAYEQYF
TRBV12-5	TRBJ1-3	15	few	-	TGTGCTAGTGGTTTGGGTACAGGGTTATTAAACACCATATATTTT	CASGLGTGLLNTIYF
TRBV4-1	TRBJ1-5	13	-	-	TGCGCCAGCAGCACCAGGGACAATCAGCCCCAGCATTTT	CASSTRDNQPQHF
TRBV6-4	TRBJ2-3	14	-	-	TGTGCCAGCAGTGACAGGGGGGGGGCGGATACGCAGTATTTT	CASSDRGGADTQYF
TRBV5-5	TRBJ1-1	14	-	TRBD1	TGTGCCAGCAGCTTGGGGGCAGGGGGCACTGAAGCTTTCTTT	CASSLGAGGTEAFF
TRBV11-2	TRBJ1-3	16	-	TRBD1	TGTGCCAGCAGCCGAGGGACAGCCAACTCTGGAAACACCATATATTTT	CASSRGTANSGNTIYF
TRBV15	TRBJ1-5	15	-	-	TGTGCCACCAGCAGAGATCCCGGTAGCAATCAGCCCCAGCATTTT	CATSRDPGSNQPQHF
TRBV29-1	TRBJ2-3	15	-	TRBD2	TGCAGCGCTGAGGTTCCTAGCGGCTCCGCAGATACGCAGTATTTT	CSAEVPSGSADTQYF
TRBV4-1	TRBJ2-3	17	once	TRBD2	TGCGCCAGCAGCGGAAGACTAGCGGGGACTCACACAGATACGCAGTATTTT	CASSGRLAGTHTDTQYF
TRBV7-8	TRBJ2-1	13	-	-	TGTGCCAGCAGCTTAGGCGGCGGGGCGGAGCAGTTCTTC	CASSLGGGAEQFF
TRBV7-9	TRBJ2-1	14	-	TRBD2	TGTGCCAGCAGACCTAGCGGGGGGGCAGGTGAGCAGTTCTTC	CASRPSGGAGEQFF
TRBV11-2	TRBJ1-2	14	-	TRBD1	TGTGCCAGCAGCTTCCCGGGACAGTATAGTGCTACGACCTTC	CASSFPGQYSATTF
TRBV4-1	TRBJ2-7	15	-	-	TGCGCCAGCAGCCAAGTCGATGCAGGGAGGTACGAGCAGTACTTC	CASSQVDAGRYEQYF
TRBV4-1	TRBJ1-3	19	once	TRBD1	TGCGCCAGCAGCCCCCGTGATAATTCCGGGACAGGGCTAAGAAACACCATATATTTT	CASSPRDNSGTGLRNTIYF